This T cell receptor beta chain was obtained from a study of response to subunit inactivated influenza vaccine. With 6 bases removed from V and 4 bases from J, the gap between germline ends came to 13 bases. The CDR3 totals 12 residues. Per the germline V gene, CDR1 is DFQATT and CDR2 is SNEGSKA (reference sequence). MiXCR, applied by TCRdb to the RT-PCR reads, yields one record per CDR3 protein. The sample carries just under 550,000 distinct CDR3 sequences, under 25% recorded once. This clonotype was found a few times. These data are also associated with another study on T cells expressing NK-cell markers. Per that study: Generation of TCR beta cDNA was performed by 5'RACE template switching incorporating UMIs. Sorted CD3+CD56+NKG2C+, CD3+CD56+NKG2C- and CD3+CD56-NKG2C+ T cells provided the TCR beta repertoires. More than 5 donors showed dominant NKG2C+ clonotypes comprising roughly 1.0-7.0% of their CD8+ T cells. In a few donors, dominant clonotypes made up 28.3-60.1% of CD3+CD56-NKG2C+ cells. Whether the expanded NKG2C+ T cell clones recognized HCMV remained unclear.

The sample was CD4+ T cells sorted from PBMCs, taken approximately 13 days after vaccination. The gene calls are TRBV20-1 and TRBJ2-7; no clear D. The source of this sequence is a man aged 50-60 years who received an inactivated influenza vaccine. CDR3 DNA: TGCAGTGCCGATCCCATGAAGTACGAGCAGTACTTC. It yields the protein CSADPMKYEQYF.